This T cell receptor (beta chain) was recovered during a study of T cell changes during pregnancy in multiple sclerosis. The method was immunoSEQ multiplex PCR; TCRdb's version includes in-frame clones alone and lacks a portion of them. This sample carries just under 60,000 clones, nearly 95% of them seen once, and the ten largest clones take 0.85%. Here the sequenced sample was peripheral blood, taken in the first trimester of pregnancy. This clonotype originated in a female donor with multiple sclerosis, enrolled in a pregnancy study.

This CDR3 is CATSAPGTSYNEQFF. CDR3 in DNA: TGTGCCACCAGTGCCCCCGGGACTTCTTACAATGAGCAGTTCTTC. The chain employs TRBV15 and TRBJ2-1; D is perhaps TRBD2 (6 bases). The CDR3 spans 15 residues. CDR1 and CDR2 from the germline V gene are LNHNV and YYDKDF (reference sequence). The V end was cut by 6 bases, the J end by 4 bases, with 16 bases between.